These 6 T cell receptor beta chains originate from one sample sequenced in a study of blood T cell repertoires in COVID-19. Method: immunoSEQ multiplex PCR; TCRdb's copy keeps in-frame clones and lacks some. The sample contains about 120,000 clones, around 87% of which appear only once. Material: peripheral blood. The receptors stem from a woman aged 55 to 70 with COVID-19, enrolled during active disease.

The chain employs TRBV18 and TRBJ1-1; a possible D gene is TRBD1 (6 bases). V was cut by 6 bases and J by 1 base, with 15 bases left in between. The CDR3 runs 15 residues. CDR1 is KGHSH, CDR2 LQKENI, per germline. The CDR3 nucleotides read TGTGCCAGCTCCCCGACGGGACAAGCGAACACTGAAGCTTTCTTT. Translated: CASSPTGQANTEAFF.

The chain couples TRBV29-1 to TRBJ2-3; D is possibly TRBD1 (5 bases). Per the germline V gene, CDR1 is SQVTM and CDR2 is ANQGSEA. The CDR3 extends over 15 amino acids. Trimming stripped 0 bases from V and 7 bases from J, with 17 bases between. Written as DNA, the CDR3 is TGCAGCGTTGAAGATCTGGGGCGGTTGGGAAATACGCAGTATTTT. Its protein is CSVEDLGRLGNTQYF.

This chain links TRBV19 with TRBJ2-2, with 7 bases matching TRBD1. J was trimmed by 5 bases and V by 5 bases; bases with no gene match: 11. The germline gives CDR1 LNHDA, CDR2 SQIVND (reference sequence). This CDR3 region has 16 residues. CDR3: CASSPLTGLATGELFF. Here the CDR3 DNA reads TGTGCCAGTAGTCCCCTGACAGGGCTGGCGACCGGGGAGCTGTTTTTT.

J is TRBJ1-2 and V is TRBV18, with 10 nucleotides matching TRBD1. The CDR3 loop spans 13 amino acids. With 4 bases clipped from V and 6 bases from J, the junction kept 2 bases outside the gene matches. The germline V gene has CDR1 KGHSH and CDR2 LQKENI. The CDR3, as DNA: TGTGCCAGCTCACAGACAGGGGGCGATGGCTACACCTTC. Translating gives CASSQTGGDGYTF.

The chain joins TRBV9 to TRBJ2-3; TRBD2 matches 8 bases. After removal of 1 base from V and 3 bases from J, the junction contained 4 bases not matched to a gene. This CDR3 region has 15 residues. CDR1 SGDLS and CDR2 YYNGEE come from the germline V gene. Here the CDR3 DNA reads TGTGCCAGCAGCGTATGGCGGGGGGAGACAGATACGCAGTATTTT. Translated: CASSVWRGETDTQYF.

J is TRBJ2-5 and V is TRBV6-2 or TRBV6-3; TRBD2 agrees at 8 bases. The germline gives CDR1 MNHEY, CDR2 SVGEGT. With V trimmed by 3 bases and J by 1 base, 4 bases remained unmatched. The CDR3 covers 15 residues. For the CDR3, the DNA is TGTGCCAGCAGTTATTCGCGGGGGGTCCAAGAGACCCAGTACTTC. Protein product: CASSYSRGVQETQYF.